Presented here are 5 T cell receptor beta chains from one specimen sequenced in a study of beta chain features in type 1 diabetes. The isolated RNA, all of it, was reverse transcribed, so expressed TCRB transcripts were what got sequenced. Only in-frame clones appear in the TCRdb table, and some are missing; sequencing was by immunoSEQ multiplex PCR. The sample shows some 900,000 clones, about 17% of them seen only once. Sequencing input: naive CD4+ T cells from blood. Receptors originate from a woman aged 18-30 years in good health.

This clone was detected a few times. This chain connects TRBV27 to TRBJ2-3, with a tentative D call TRBD2 (6 bases). In germline, CDR1 is MNHEY, CDR2 SMNVEV (reference sequence). The CDR3 loop spans 14 amino acids. V lost 6 bases and J 3 bases, leaving 13 bases between the germline ends. The CDR3 coding sequence is TGTGCCAGCAGATCCGCGGGGCTTACAGATACGCAGTATTTT. It is translated as CASRSAGLTDTQYF.

The chain employs TRBV13 and TRBJ2-5; D might be TRBD1 or TRBD2, each matching 6 bases. The tail of the sequence fits TRBJ2-7 better, so the J call may be wrong. There are 14 residues in the CDR3. The V gene's germline CDR1 is PRHDT and CDR2 FYEKMQ (reference sequence). CDR3 sequence (DNA): TGTGCCAGCAGGGAACGAGGGGGGTCCTACGAGCAGTACTTC. Translating gives CASRERGGSYEQYF.

This rearrangement joins TRBV11-2 to TRBJ2-2; TRBD2 matches 11 bases. CDR3 length: 16 residues. Germline trimming cut 3 bases from V and 5 bases from J; bases unmatched to any gene: 5. Germline-derived CDR1 and CDR2 are SGHAT and FQNNGV. The CDR3 nucleotides are TGTGCCAGCAGCTTCACTAGCGGGAGTCGTACCGGGGAGCTGTTTTTT. Protein product: CASSFTSGSRTGELFF.

Only a few counts were recorded for this clone. The V and J genes are TRBV18 and TRBJ2-1; D might be TRBD2 (6 bases). V was cut by 5 bases and J by 15 bases, with 20 bases left in between. The CDR3 length is 13 residues. Germline CDR1 is KGHSH and CDR2 is LQKENI. The CDR3 DNA is TGTGCCAGCTCATCAATCACCAGGGAGGCTTGGTTCTTC. As protein: CASSSITREAWFF.

This clone was seen a handful of times. The same CDR3 also results from other DNA sequences found in this sample. The chain uses TRBV7-2 and TRBJ2-7; D remains unclear. Germline CDR1 reads SGHTA; CDR2 reads FQGNSA. V shed 3 bases and J shed 4 bases, with 13 bases lying between them. This CDR3 is 14 amino acids long. The CDR3 nucleotides read TGTGCCAGCAGCTTCCGCCGCAGTTCTTACGAGCAGTACTTC. It codes for CASSFRRSSYEQYF.